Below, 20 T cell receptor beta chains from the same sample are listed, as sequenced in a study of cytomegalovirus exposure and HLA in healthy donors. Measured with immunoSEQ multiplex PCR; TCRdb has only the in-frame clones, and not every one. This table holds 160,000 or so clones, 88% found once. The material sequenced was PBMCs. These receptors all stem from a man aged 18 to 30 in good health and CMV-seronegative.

The CDR3 DNA follows: TGCGCCAGCGCCGTTGTGGACAGTTACAATGAGCAGTTCTTC. Its protein is CASAVVDSYNEQFF. The chain carries TRBV10-2 and TRBJ2-1; possible D gene TRBD1, 6 bases. Germline loops: CDR1 WSHSY, CDR2 SAAADI. This CDR3 is built from 14 residues. The V end was cut by 8 bases, the J end by 4 bases, with 15 bases between.

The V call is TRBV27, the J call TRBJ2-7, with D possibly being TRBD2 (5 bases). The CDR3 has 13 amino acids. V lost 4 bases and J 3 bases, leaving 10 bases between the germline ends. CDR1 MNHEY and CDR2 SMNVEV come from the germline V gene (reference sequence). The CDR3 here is CASSYDRGYEQYF. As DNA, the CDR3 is TGTGCCAGCAGTTACGACCGGGGCTACGAGCAGTACTTC.

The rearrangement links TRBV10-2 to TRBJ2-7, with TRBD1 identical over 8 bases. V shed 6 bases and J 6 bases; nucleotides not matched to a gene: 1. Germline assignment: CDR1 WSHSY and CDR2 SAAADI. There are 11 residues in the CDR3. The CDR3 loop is CASSTGGEQYV. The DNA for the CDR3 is TGCGCCAGCAGCACAGGGGGCGAGCAGTACGTC.

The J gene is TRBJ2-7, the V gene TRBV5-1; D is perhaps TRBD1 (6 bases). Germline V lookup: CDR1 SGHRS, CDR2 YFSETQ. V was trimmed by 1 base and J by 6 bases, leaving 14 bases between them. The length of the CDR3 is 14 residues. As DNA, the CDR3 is TGCGCCAGCAGCTTGTTGACAGGTTATCCCGAGCAGTACTTC. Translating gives CASSLLTGYPEQYF.

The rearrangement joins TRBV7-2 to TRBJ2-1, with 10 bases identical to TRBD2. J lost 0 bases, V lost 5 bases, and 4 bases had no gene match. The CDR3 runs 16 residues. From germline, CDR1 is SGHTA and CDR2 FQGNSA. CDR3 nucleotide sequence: TGTGCCAGCAGCCGTAGCGGGGGGTCCTCCTACAATGAGCAGTTCTTC. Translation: CASSRSGGSSYNEQFF.

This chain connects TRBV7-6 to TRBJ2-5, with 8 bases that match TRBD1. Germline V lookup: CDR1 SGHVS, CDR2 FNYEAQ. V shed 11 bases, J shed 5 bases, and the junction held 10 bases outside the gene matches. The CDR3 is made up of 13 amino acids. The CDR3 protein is CADPGQARETQYF. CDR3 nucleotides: TGTGCCGATCCGGGACAGGCCCGGGAGACCCAGTACTTC.

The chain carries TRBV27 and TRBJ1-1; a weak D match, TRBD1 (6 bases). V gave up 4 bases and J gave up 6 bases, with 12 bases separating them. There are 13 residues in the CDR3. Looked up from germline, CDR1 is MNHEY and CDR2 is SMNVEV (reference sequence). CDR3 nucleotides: TGTGCCAGCAGTTATCCGGGGGGCGCTGAAGCTTTCTTT. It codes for CASSYPGGAEAFF.

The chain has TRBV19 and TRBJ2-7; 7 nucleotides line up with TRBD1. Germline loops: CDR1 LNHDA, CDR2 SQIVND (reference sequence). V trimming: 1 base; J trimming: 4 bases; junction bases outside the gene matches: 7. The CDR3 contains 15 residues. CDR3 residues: CASSIGGQGVYEQYV. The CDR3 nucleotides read TGTGCCAGTAGTATAGGAGGCCAGGGGGTATACGAGCAGTACGTC.

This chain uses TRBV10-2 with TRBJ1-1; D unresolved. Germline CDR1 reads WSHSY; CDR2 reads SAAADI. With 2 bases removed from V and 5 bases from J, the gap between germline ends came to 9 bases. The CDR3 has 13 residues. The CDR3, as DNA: TGCGCCAGCAGTGAGGTAAGGAGGACTGAAGCTTTCTTT. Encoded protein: CASSEVRRTEAFF.

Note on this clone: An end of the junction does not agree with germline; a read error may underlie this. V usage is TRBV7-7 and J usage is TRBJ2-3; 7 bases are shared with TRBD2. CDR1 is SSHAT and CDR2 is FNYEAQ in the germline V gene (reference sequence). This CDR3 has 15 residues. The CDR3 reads CASSPQRGGTDTQYF. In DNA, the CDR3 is TGTGCTAGCAGCCCGCAGCGGGGAGGCACAGATACGCAGTATTTT.

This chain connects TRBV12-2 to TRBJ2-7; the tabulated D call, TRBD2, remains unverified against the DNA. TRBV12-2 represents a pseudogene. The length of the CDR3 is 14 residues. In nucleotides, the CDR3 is TGTGCAAGTCGCGGGGAGGGTTCCCCCTACGAGCAGTACGTC. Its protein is CASRGEGSPYEQYV.

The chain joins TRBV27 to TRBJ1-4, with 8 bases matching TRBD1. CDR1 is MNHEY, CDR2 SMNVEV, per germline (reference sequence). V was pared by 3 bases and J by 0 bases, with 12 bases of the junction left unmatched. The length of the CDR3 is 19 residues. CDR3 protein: CASSFSTGAGRATNEKLFF. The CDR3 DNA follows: TGTGCCAGCAGTTTCTCGACAGGGGCAGGGAGAGCAACTAATGAAAAACTGTTTTTT.

The CDR3 reads CASSPDSWSNQPQHF. CDR3 coding DNA: TGTGCCAGCAGTCCGGACAGTTGGAGCAATCAGCCCCAGCATTTT. The chain links TRBV7-9 to TRBJ1-5; a possible D gene is TRBD1 (6 bases). The CDR3 consists of 15 residues. The V gene lost 6 bases and the J gene lost 1 base, with 13 bases spanning the gap. The germline CDR1 and CDR2 sequences are SEHNR and FQNEAQ (reference sequence). Filled out from reference TRBV7-9 and TRBJ1-5, the complete variable domain reads DTGVSQNPRHKITKRGQNVTFRCDPISEHNRLYWYRQTLGQGPEFLTYFQNEAQLEKSRLLSDRFSAERPKGSFSTLEIQRTEQGDSAMYLCASSPDSWSNQPQHFGDGTRLSIL.

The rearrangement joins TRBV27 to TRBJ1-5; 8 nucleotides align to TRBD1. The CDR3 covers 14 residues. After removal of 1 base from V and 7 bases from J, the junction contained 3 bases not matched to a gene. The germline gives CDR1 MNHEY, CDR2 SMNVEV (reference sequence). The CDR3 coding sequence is TGTGCCAGCAGTTTATGGACAGGGTCCCAGCCCCAGCATTTT. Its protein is CASSLWTGSQPQHF.

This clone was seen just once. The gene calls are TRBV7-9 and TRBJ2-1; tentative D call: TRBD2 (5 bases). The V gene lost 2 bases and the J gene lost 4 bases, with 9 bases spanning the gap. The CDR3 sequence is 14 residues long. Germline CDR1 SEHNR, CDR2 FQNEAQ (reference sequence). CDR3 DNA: TGTGCCAGCAGCTTAAAGGACTTTTACAATGAGCAGTTCTTC. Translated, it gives CASSLKDFYNEQFF. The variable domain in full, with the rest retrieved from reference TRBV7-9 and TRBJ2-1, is DTGVSQNPRHKITKRGQNVTFRCDPISEHNRLYWYRQTLGQGPEFLTYFQNEAQLEKSRLLSDRFSAERPKGSFSTLEIQRTEQGDSAMYLCASSLKDFYNEQFFGPGTRLTVL.

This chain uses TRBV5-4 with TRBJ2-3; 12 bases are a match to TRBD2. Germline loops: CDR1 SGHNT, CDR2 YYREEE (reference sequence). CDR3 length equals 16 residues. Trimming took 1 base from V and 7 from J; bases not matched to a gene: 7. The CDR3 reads CASSLPSGRAGNTQYF. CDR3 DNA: TGTGCCAGCAGCTTGCCTAGCGGGAGGGCCGGCAATACGCAGTATTTT.

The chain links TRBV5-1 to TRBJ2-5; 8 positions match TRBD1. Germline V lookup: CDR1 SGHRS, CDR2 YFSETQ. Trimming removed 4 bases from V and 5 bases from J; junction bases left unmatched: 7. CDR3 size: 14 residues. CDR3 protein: CASSLLTGVETQYF. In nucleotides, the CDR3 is TGCGCCAGCAGCCTTCTGACAGGGGTTGAGACCCAGTACTTC.

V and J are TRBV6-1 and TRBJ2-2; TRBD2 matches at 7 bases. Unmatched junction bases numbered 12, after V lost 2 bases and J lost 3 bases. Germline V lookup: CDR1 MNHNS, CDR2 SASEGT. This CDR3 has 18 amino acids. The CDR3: CASSELSGGVPYTGELFF. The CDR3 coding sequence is TGTGCCAGCAGTGAACTGTCGGGAGGAGTGCCTTACACCGGGGAGCTGTTTTTT.

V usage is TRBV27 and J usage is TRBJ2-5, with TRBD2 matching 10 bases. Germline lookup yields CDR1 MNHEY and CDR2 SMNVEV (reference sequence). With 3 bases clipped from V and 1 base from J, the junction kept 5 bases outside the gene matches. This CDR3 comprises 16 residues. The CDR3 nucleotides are TGTGCCAGCAGTTTCTTAGCGGGAGGTGGCCAAGAGACCCAGTACTTC. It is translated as CASSFLAGGGQETQYF.

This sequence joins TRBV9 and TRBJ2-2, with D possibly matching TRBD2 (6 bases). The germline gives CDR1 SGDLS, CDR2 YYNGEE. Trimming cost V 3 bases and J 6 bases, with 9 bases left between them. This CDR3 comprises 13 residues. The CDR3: CASSGGGPGELFF. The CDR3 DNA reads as TGTGCCAGCAGCGGGGGAGGCCCCGGGGAGCTGTTTTTT.